One TCR beta chain is described in this entry. Its antigen is not known. Treatment noted: approximately 11-day PBMC culture with coronavirus spike peptide pools or control peptides (ViraFEST assay). CDR1 is MDHEN, CDR2 SYDVKM, per germline. This CDR3 has 15 amino acids. With 10 bases removed from V and 0 bases from J, the gap between germline ends came to 16 bases. Cultured CD4+ T-cell DNA underwent Oncomine TCR Beta short-read sequencing. TCRdb reprocessed the PCR reads with MiXCR, giving one entry per CDR3 protein. Among roughly 16,000 distinct CDR3 sequences listed, around 55% were seen once. This entry belongs to a study of vaccination and CD4 T cells after COVID-19. Study-wide context: Overlapping peptides of the spike proteins of SARS-CoV-2, HCoV-NL63, HCoV-OC43 and HCoV-229E were used for cell stimulation.

General study points: Within convalescent individuals, 304 out of 307 vaccine-specific clones proved to be spike mono-reactive.

This sample comprised cultured CD4+ T cells from blood, obtained after SARS-CoV-2 vaccination. The clonotype comes from a human donor with COVID-19. The chain combines TRBV28 with TRBJ2-1; a weak D match, TRBD1 (6 bases). CDR3: CAIGATGSSYNEQFF. The CDR3 DNA reads TGTGCCATCGGGGCTACAGGGAGCTCCTACAATGAGCAGTTCTTC.